These 17 T cell receptor beta chains originate from one sample sequenced in a study of blood T cells in healthy people across ages (dated by TCRdb to about 2015). Libraries were constructed by 5' RACE. Sequenced on an Illumina HiSeq 2500. A second PCR of roughly 7 to 12 cycles was run with a J-beta primer mix and a sample-barcoded 5' primer. TCRdb reran the public reads through fastp at Q25 and MiXCR, keeping productive beta chains. Records with the same CDR3 protein are collapsed into one entry carrying the most frequent genes and DNA. This sample has 1.2 million to 1.5 million distinct CDR3 sequences in its table, and approximately 42% of those were observed once. 7% to 9.5% of the sample belongs to the ten largest clones. Material: blood. These receptors originate from a young woman in good health.

This clonotype was seen a few times. The chain recombines TRBV10-3 with TRBJ2-1; perhaps TRBD1 as D (6 bases). Germline values: CDR1 ENHRY, CDR2 SYGVKD. The CDR3 has 13 amino acids. The V end lost 5 bases, the J end lost 9 bases, and 14 bases lay between the germline ends. The CDR3 region is CAISSQGSPEQFF. DNA of the CDR3: TGTGCCATCAGTTCCCAGGGGAGTCCTGAGCAGTTCTTC.

V usage is TRBV12-3 or TRBV12-4 and J usage is TRBJ2-2, with D possibly being TRBD2 (5 bases). V was pared by 5 bases and J by 4 bases, with 11 bases between. The CDR3 consists of 14 residues. The CDR3 region is CASSPALATGELFF. The CDR3 bases are TGTGCCAGCAGTCCGGCCCTAGCCACCGGGGAGCTGTTTTTT.

J is TRBJ2-7 and V is TRBV9; unclear D gene. Between the trimmed V and J ends, which lost 4 bases and 0 bases, there was a span of 14 bases. The CDR3 totals 15 residues. Germline V gene sequence: CDR1 SGDLS, CDR2 YYNGEE. The CDR3 DNA follows: TGTGCCAGCAGCTTCGGTGACCAGAGCTCCTACGAGCAGTACTTC. It yields the protein CASSFGDQSSYEQYF.

This sequence joins TRBV20-1 and TRBJ2-1, with TRBD2 matching 7 bases. The CDR3 is 14 amino acids. Germline V lookup: CDR1 DFQATT, CDR2 SNEGSKA (reference sequence). V shed 1 base and J 2 bases; nucleotides not matched to a gene: 2. The CDR3 nucleotides read TGCAGTGCTAGAGGCCGGGAGGCCTACAATGAGCAGTTCTTC. It codes for CSARGREAYNEQFF.

The chain links TRBV11-2 to TRBJ2-5; 14 positions match TRBD2. Germline CDR1 and CDR2: SGHAT and FQNNGV. The CDR3 sequence is 17 residues long. V lost 5 bases and J lost 2; bases outside the gene matches: 7. The CDR3 reads CASSRGTSGRPQETQYF. DNA of the CDR3: TGTGCCAGCAGCCGAGGGACTAGCGGGAGACCACAAGAGACCCAGTACTTC.

The rearrangement uses TRBV27 and TRBJ1-2; the match to TRBD1 covers 7 bases. V was pared by 6 bases and J by 7 bases, with 17 bases of the junction left unmatched. Per the germline V gene, CDR1 is MNHEY and CDR2 is SMNVEV (reference sequence). The length of the CDR3 is 16 residues. The CDR3 here is CASSSDRFQVDAGYTF. The CDR3 nucleotides are TGTGCCAGCAGCTCGGACAGGTTTCAGGTAGATGCTGGCTACACCTTC.

In its sample, this clonotype was seen a few times. This sequence joins TRBV12-3 or TRBV12-4 and TRBJ2-2; perhaps TRBD1 as D (6 bases). The CDR3 loop spans 16 amino acids. V was clipped by 6 bases and J by 7 bases, with 21 bases between them. Here the CDR3 reads CASRRTAGLKGGELFF. CDR3 coding DNA: TGTGCCAGCAGGAGGACAGCCGGTTTGAAAGGCGGGGAGCTGTTTTTT.

The V gene is TRBV30, the J gene TRBJ2-5; a possible D gene is TRBD1 (5 bases). The CDR3 is 13 residues long. CDR1 is GTSNPN and CDR2 is SVGIG in the germline V gene (reference sequence). Trimming shortened V by 0 bases and J by 5 bases, and 10 bases separated the two germline ends. The CDR3 nucleotides read TGTGCCTGGAGTGTAGGGTGGGGCGAGACCCAGTACTTC. Translating gives CAWSVGWGETQYF.

J is TRBJ2-4 and V is TRBV28; D gene ambiguous. The end of the DNA fits TRBJ2-7 better, so the J call may be wrong. CDR1 is MDHEN and CDR2 is SYDVKM in the germline V gene. This CDR3 spans 14 amino acids. CDR3: CASSSPGTNYEQYF. DNA for the CDR3: TGTGCCAGCAGTTCCCCCGGAACCAACTACGAGCAGTACTTC.

The chain's CDR3 is CSARSGPIQETQYF. The CDR3 DNA sequence: TGCAGTGCTAGATCTGGACCCATACAAGAGACCCAGTACTTC. V and J are TRBV20-1 and TRBJ2-5; D unclear. The CDR3 has 14 residues. Trimming removed 2 bases from V and 2 bases from J, with 12 bases in between. Per the germline V gene, CDR1 is DFQATT and CDR2 is SNEGSKA (reference sequence).

This clonotype was recorded once. The rearrangement joins TRBV5-1 to TRBJ2-1; D is uncertain. CDR1 is SGHRS, CDR2 YFSETQ, per germline. The CDR3 has 16 amino acids. V shed 0 bases and J shed 2 bases, with 12 bases lying between them. CDR3: CASSLGVDRAYNEQFF. In nucleotides, the CDR3 is TGCGCCAGCAGCTTGGGGGTAGATAGGGCCTACAATGAGCAGTTCTTC.

The CDR3 DNA reads as TGTGCCAGCAGCTTAGTTCCTCCGAGAGGGAGTCGGGATACAGATTCACCCCTCCACTTT. It codes for CASSLVPPRGSRDTDSPLHF. The rearrangement joins TRBV7-6 to TRBJ1-6; D call uncertain. Germline V gene data show CDR1 as SGHVS and CDR2 as FNYEAQ. V was trimmed by 1 base and J by 8 bases, leaving 27 bases between them. This CDR3 is built from 20 residues. Drawing the rest from reference TRBV7-6 and TRBJ1-6, the complete variable domain is GAGVSQSPRYKVTKRGQDVALRCDPISGHVSLYWYRQALGQGPEFLTYFNYEAQQDKSGLPNDRFSAERPEGSISTLTIQRTEQRDSAMYRCASSLVPPRGSRDTDSPLHFGNGTRLTVT.

In this sample, this clonotype turned up a few times. The chain is built from TRBV29-1 and TRBJ2-6; 11 bases align to TRBD1. CDR3 size: 16 residues. The V segment lost 3 bases and the J segment 0 bases; nucleotides outside the gene matches: 1. Germline values: CDR1 SQVTM, CDR2 ANQGSEA. The CDR3 DNA reads as TGCAGCGTTGACGGGACAGGGGGCTCTGGGGCCAACGTCCTGACTTTC. Protein sequence: CSVDGTGGSGANVLTF.

The J gene is TRBJ2-1, the V gene TRBV6-4; 12 bases are shared with TRBD2. Per germline, CDR1 MRHNA and CDR2 SNTAGT. This CDR3 is 16 amino acids long. J was trimmed by 3 bases and V by 0 bases; bases with no gene match: 0. CDR3 DNA: TGTGCCAGCAGTGACTCACTAGCGGGGGGCTACAATGAGCAGTTCTTC. This codes for CASSDSLAGGYNEQFF.

V usage is TRBV20-1 and J usage is TRBJ1-2; D is unresolved. V lost 2 bases, J lost 8 bases, and 15 bases lay in between. Germline V gene data show CDR1 as DFQATT and CDR2 as SNEGSKA (reference sequence). The CDR3 totals 13 residues. The CDR3 sequence is CSARSHTTGGYTF. The CDR3 DNA reads TGCAGTGCTAGATCCCACACCACCGGGGGCTACACCTTC.

This clonotype has just a few counts. This chain links TRBV5-6 with TRBJ2-1; 11 positions match TRBD2. V was pared by 1 base and J by 2 bases, with 5 bases of the junction left unmatched. Germline V gene sequence: CDR1 SGHDT, CDR2 YYEEEE. The CDR3 covers 17 residues. CDR3 protein: CASSLWGSGGAYNEQFF. The DNA for the CDR3 is TGTGCCAGCAGCTTGTGGGGTAGCGGGGGGGCCTACAATGAGCAGTTCTTC.

V gene TRBV12-3 or TRBV12-4 combines with J gene TRBJ2-3; 7 nucleotides line up with TRBD1. Trimming removed 3 bases from V and 1 base from J; junction bases left unmatched: 4. The CDR3 has 15 residues. CDR3 residues: CASSFRTGRTDTQYF. CDR3 nucleotides: TGTGCCAGCAGTTTCCGGACAGGCCGCACAGATACGCAGTATTTT.